These 13 T cell receptor beta chains came from one sample sequenced in a study of T-cell memory formation after mild COVID-19. TCRdb fed the 5' RACE reads into MiXCR, producing one record per CDR3 protein. Among hundreds of thousands of distinct CDR3 sequences listed, 20% to 25% were seen once. Sequencing was carried out using PBMCs or a T cell subset sorted from them (not recorded which). Source of these receptors: a man aged 18 to 29 who had mild COVID-19 (a few samples of this study predate the infection). Cell type and time point are not known.

This clonotype was found a few times. V usage is TRBV20-1 and J usage is TRBJ2-4, with TRBD2 as a possible D gene (5 bases). The CDR3 contains 14 residues. V was shortened by 4 bases and J by 7 bases, with 17 bases between the two germline ends. CDR1 and CDR2 from the germline V gene are DFQATT and SNEGSKA (reference sequence). The CDR3 region is CSATFWKGENIQYF. Here the CDR3 DNA reads TGCAGTGCTACCTTTTGGAAGGGAGAGAACATTCAGTACTTC.

V gene TRBV4-3 combines with J gene TRBJ2-3; 11 bases map to TRBD2. CDR3 size: 17 residues. V dropped 3 bases and J dropped 6; count of bases not matched to a gene: 11. Germline loops: CDR1 LGHNA, CDR2 YSLEER. The CDR3 DNA follows: TGCGCCAGCAGCCAGTCACTAGCGGGGGTTACCCGGGATACGCAGTATTTT. The encoded protein is CASSQSLAGVTRDTQYF.

The chain carries TRBV7-3 and TRBJ1-2; 7 nucleotides align to TRBD1. V trimming: 4 bases; J trimming: 4 bases; junction bases outside the gene matches: 15. The length of the CDR3 is 17 residues. Per germline, CDR1 SGHTA and CDR2 FQGTGA. The CDR3 sequence is CASSSTPGTESPYGYTF. DNA of the CDR3: TGTGCCAGCAGCTCAACCCCCGGGACAGAGTCCCCCTATGGCTACACCTTC.

This chain uses TRBV4-2 with TRBJ2-3; 12 positions match TRBD2. The trim removed 1 base at V and 3 bases at J, leaving 5 bases unmatched. The CDR3 contains 17 residues. CDR1 is LGHNA and CDR2 is YNFKEQ in the germline V gene. The CDR3 DNA reads TGTGCCAGCAGCCAAGGGATACTAGCGGGGGGAACAGATACGCAGTATTTT. It yields the protein CASSQGILAGGTDTQYF.

This clonotype was seen a handful of times. The rearrangement links TRBV5-5 to TRBJ1-5; possibly TRBD1 for D (5 bases). The length of the CDR3 is 16 residues. From germline, CDR1 is SGHKS and CDR2 YYEKEE (reference sequence). Between the trimmed V and J ends, which lost 2 bases and 0 bases, there was a span of 12 bases. The CDR3 region is CASSFRDGNSNQPQHF. DNA of the CDR3: TGTGCCAGCAGCTTCCGGGACGGTAATAGCAATCAGCCCCAGCATTTT.

The DNA for the CDR3 is TGTGCCATCAGTGACCCGACAGGTTACTATGGCTACACCTTC. Amino acids: CAISDPTGYYGYTF. This chain uses TRBV10-3 with TRBJ1-2; possibly TRBD1 for D (6 bases). This CDR3 has 14 residues. Germline lookup yields CDR1 ENHRY and CDR2 SYGVKD. V was cut by 3 bases and J by 3 bases, with 11 bases left in between.

The chain carries TRBV20-1 and TRBJ2-5; TRBD2 aligns across 7 bases. Germline V gene data show CDR1 as DFQATT and CDR2 as SNEGSKA (reference sequence). This CDR3 spans 14 amino acids. V dropped 2 bases and J dropped 4; count of bases not matched to a gene: 7. CDR3 in amino acids: CSARLAVGRETQYF. The CDR3 coding sequence is TGCAGTGCTAGACTAGCGGTGGGGCGAGAGACCCAGTACTTC.

This clonotype was counted only a few times. The V and J genes are TRBV6-6 and TRBJ2-1; D could derive from TRBD1 or TRBD2 (5 bases each). This CDR3 spans 16 amino acids. V was clipped by 4 bases and J by 8 bases, with 21 bases between them. Germline CDR1 and CDR2: MNHNY and SVGAGI (reference sequence). The CDR3 here is CASSSPGSKRGYEQFF. The CDR3 DNA sequence: TGTGCCAGCAGTTCGCCCGGTTCTAAGAGGGGTTATGAGCAGTTCTTC.

The chain joins TRBV12-3 or TRBV12-4 to TRBJ1-5, with D possibly being TRBD1 (5 bases). This CDR3 spans 16 amino acids. Trimming left V 4 bases short and J 0 bases short, with 13 bases between. The CDR3 sequence is CASSSRDGYSNQPQHF. CDR3 in DNA: TGTGCCAGCAGTTCAAGGGACGGATATAGCAATCAGCCCCAGCATTTT.

V is TRBV7-3 and J is TRBJ2-5; D gene uncertain. The V gene lost 5 bases and the J gene lost 5 bases, with 12 bases spanning the gap. This CDR3 has 13 residues. Per germline, CDR1 SGHTA and CDR2 FQGTGA. CDR3 loop: CASSPRPGETQYF. DNA for the CDR3: TGTGCCAGCAGCCCTAGGCCCGGGGAGACCCAGTACTTC.

In its sample, this clonotype was seen a few times. This chain uses TRBV7-2 with TRBJ2-3; 7 positions match TRBD1. After removal of 1 base from V and 4 bases from J, the junction contained 8 bases not matched to a gene. This CDR3 is 16 amino acids long. Germline V gene data show CDR1 as SGHTA and CDR2 as FQGNSA. The CDR3 reads CASSLGPKGGPDTQYF. DNA of the CDR3: TGTGCCAGCAGCTTAGGCCCTAAAGGGGGCCCAGATACGCAGTATTTT.

The rearrangement joins TRBV28 to TRBJ2-1, with a weak D call TRBD2 (7 bases). Between the trimmed V and J ends, which lost 10 bases and 7 bases, there was a span of 23 bases. The CDR3 runs 15 residues. Germline loops: CDR1 MDHEN, CDR2 SYDVKM. The CDR3 is CATLGGDRRLNEQFF. The CDR3, as DNA: TGTGCCACCCTAGGGGGGGACCGGCGACTAAATGAGCAGTTCTTC.

V is TRBV4-3 and J is TRBJ2-1; D is undetermined. The V end lost 0 bases, the J end lost 7 bases, and 22 bases lay between the germline ends. The CDR3 consists of 18 residues. Germline-derived CDR1 and CDR2 are LGHNA and YSLEER. CDR3 sequence reads: CASSQDWGSGPPWNEQFF. The CDR3 DNA reads TGCGCCAGCAGCCAAGATTGGGGTTCAGGACCCCCCTGGAATGAGCAGTTCTTC.